The 4 T cell receptor beta chains presented below share a single source sample, sequenced in a study of post-analysis software for immune sequencing data. Overall study findings and caveats: The study found TRBV5-6, TRBV5-1 and TRBV20-1 among five or six TRBV segments more frequent in patients than controls.

The TCR beta cDNA libraries carried unique molecular identifiers. TCRdb reprocessed the PCR reads with MiXCR, giving one entry per CDR3 protein. The repertoire includes 380,000 or so distinct CDR3 sequences, roughly 35% of them detected once, and around an eighth sits in the top ten. Antigen specificity for these receptors is unknown. Material for sequencing was blood. Receptor source: a girl between 10 and 17 years old with multiple sclerosis.

In its sample, this clonotype was seen a few times. The rearrangement links TRBV29-1 to TRBJ2-1, with 8 bases fitting TRBD1. The CDR3 runs 11 residues. Trimming at V came to 7 bases and at J to 10 bases, leaving 6 bases not matched to a gene. Germline V gene data show CDR1 as SQVTM and CDR2 as ANQGSEA. This CDR3 reads CSGQGAWEQFF. DNA of the CDR3: TGCAGCGGGCAGGGGGCCTGGGAGCAGTTCTTC.

The V call is TRBV10-3, the J call TRBJ1-3, with a weak D call TRBD1 (5 bases). The V and J ends lost 6 bases and 1 base respectively, with 16 bases between them. Looked up from germline, CDR1 is ENHRY and CDR2 is SYGVKD. This CDR3 has 16 amino acids. CDR3 DNA sequence: TGTGCCATCAGCTCGATTAGAGGGACTTCTGGAAACACCATATATTTT. This gives the protein CAISSIRGTSGNTIYF.

As regards this clonotype: The CDR3 end shows no conserved phenylalanine or tryptophan, and so a read error is likely. The rearrangement uses TRBV15 and TRBJ1-6, with a weak D call TRBD1 (6 bases). V was trimmed by 1 base and J by 8 bases, leaving 9 bases between them. Germline V gene lookup returns CDR1 LNHNV and CDR2 YYDKDF (reference sequence). The CDR3 consists of 14 residues. The DNA for the CDR3 is TGTGCCACCAGCAGAGGCGGGGGCGATTCACCCCTCCACCTT. Protein product: CATSRGGGDSPLHL.

V gene TRBV7-3 combines with J gene TRBJ2-6; 8 nucleotides match TRBD2. After removal of 1 base from V and 0 bases from J, the junction contained 2 bases not matched to a gene. The germline CDR1 and CDR2 sequences are SGHTA and FQGTGA. The CDR3 is 17 residues long. The CDR3 spells CASSLMGTSSGANVLTF. CDR3 nucleotides: TGTGCCAGCAGCTTAATGGGGACTAGCTCTGGGGCCAACGTCCTGACTTTC.